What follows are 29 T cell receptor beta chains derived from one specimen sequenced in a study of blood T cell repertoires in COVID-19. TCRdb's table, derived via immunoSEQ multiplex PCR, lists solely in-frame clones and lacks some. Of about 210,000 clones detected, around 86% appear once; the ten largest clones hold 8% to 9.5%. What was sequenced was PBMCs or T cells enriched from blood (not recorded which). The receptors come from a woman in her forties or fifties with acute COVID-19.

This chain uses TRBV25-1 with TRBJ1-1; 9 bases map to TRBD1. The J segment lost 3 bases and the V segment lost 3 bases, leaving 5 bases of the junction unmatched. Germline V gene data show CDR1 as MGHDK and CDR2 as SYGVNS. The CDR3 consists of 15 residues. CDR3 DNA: TGTGCCAGCAGTGACCCGGGACAGGGCCACACTGAAGCTTTCTTT. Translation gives CASSDPGQGHTEAFF.

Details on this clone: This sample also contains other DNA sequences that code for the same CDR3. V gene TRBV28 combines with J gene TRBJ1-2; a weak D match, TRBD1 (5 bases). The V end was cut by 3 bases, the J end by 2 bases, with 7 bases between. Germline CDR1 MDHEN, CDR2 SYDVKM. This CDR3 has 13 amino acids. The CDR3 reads CASSFRANYGYTF. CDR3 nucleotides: TGTGCCAGCAGTTTCAGGGCGAACTATGGCTACACCTTC.

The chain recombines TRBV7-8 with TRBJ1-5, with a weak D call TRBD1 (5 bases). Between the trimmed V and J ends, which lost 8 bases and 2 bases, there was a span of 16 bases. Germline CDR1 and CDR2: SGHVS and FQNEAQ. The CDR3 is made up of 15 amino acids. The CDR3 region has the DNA TGTGCCAGCGGACATGTTTCCTCTGGCAATCAGCCCCAGCATTTT. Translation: CASGHVSSGNQPQHF.

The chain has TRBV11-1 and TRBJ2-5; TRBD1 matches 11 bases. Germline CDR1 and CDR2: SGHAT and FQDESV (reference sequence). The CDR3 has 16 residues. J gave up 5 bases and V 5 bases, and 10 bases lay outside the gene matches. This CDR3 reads CASSHHGQGARETQYF. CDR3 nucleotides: TGTGCCAGCAGCCACCATGGACAGGGGGCGCGGGAGACCCAGTACTTC.

The CDR3 coding sequence is TGTGCCAGCAGTCCGGGTCCTTACGAGCAGTACTTC. This sequence encodes CASSPGPYEQYF. The chain links TRBV6-2 or TRBV6-3 to TRBJ2-7; D gene unclear. The germline CDR1 and CDR2 sequences are MNHEY and SVGEGT. V lost 5 bases, J lost 4 bases, and 9 bases lay in between. The CDR3 totals 12 residues.

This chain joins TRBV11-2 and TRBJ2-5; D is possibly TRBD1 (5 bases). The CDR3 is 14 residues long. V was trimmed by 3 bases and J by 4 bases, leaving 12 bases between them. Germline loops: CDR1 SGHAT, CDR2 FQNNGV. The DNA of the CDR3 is TGTGCCAGCAGCTTGAAGACAGTATCAGAGACCCAGTACTTC. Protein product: CASSLKTVSETQYF.

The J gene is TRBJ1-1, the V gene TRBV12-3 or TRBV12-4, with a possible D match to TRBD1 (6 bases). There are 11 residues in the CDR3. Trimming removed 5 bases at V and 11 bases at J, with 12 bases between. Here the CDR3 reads CASSPGEEAFF. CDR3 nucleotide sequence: TGTGCCAGCAGTCCAGGGGAAGAGGCTTTCTTT.

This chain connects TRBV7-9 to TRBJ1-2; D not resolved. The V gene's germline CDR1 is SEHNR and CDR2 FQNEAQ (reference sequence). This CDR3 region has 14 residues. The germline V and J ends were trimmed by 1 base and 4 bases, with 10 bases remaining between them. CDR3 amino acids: CASSLDGPVYGYTF. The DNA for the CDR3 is TGTGCCAGCAGCTTAGATGGGCCGGTCTATGGCTACACCTTC. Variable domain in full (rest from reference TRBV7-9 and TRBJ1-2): DTGVSQNPRHKITKRGQNVTFRCDPISEHNRLYWYRQTLGQGPEFLTYFQNEAQLEKSRLLSDRFSAERPKGSFSTLEIQRTEQGDSAMYLCASSLDGPVYGYTFGSGTRLTVV.

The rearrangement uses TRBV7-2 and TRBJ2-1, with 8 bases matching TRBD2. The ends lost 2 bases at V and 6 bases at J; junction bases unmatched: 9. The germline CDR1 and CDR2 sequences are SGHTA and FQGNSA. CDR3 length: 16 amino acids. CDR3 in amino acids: CASSLQTGTRVNEQFF. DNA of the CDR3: TGTGCCAGCAGCTTACAAACCGGGACTAGAGTCAATGAGCAGTTCTTC.

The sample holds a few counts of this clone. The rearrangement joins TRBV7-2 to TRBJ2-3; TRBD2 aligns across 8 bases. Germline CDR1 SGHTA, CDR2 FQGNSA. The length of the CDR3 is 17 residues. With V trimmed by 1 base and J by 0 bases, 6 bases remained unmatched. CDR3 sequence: CASSLGLRGASTDTQYF. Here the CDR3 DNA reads TGTGCCAGCAGCTTAGGATTGCGGGGGGCGAGCACAGATACGCAGTATTTT.

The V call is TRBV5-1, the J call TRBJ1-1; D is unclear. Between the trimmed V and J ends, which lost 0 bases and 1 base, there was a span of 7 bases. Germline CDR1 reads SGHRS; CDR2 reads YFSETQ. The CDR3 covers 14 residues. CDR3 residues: CASSLERANTEAFF. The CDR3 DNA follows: TGCGCCAGCAGCTTGGAGCGGGCGAACACTGAAGCTTTCTTT.

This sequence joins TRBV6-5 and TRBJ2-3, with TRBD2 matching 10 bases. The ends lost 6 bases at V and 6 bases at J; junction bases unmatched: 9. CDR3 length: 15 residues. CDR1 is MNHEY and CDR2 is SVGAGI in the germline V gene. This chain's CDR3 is CASSSGTSDRDTQYF. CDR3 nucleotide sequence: TGTGCCAGCAGCTCCGGGACTAGCGACCGGGATACGCAGTATTTT.

DNA for the CDR3: TGTGCCAGCAGCCCCGACAGATACAATGAGCAGTTCTTC. Its protein product is CASSPDRYNEQFF. The rearrangement links TRBV6-5 to TRBJ2-1; D might be TRBD1 (5 bases). V was trimmed by 6 bases and J by 4 bases, leaving 10 bases between them. The CDR3 consists of 13 residues. CDR1 and CDR2 (germline): MNHEY, SVGAGI.

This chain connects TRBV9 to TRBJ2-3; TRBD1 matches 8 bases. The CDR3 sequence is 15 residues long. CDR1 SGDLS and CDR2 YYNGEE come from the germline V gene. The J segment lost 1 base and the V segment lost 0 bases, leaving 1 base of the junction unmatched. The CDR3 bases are TGTGCCAGCAGCGTAGACAGGGGGGGCACAGATACGCAGTATTTT. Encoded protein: CASSVDRGGTDTQYF.

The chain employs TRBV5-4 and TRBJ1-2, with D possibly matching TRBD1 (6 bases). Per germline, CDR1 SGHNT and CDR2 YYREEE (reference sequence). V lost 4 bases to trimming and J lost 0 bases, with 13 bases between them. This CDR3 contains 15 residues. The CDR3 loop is CASSLDRPANYGYTF. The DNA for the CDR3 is TGTGCCAGCAGCCTAGACAGGCCAGCTAACTATGGCTACACCTTC.

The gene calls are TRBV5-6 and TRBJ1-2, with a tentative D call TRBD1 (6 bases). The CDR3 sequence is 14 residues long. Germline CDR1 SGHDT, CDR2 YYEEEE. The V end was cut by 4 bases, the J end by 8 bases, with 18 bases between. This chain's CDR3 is CASSPGWGLRGYTF. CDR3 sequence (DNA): TGTGCCAGCAGCCCCGGGTGGGGGCTACGGGGCTACACCTTC.

The DNA of the CDR3 is TGTGCCAGCAGCTCGGACAGGGAAATCCACGAGCAGTACTTC. Translation gives CASSSDREIHEQYF. V and J are TRBV7-9 and TRBJ2-7; 8 nucleotides line up with TRBD1. CDR1 is SEHNR, CDR2 FQNEAQ, per germline (reference sequence). V lost 4 bases, J lost 5 bases, and 7 bases stayed unmatched. CDR3 size: 14 residues.

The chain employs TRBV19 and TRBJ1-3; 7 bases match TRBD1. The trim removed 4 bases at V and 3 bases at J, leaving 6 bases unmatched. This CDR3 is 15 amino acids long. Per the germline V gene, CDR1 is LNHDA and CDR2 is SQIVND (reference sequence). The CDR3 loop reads CASSKPGQLGNTIYF. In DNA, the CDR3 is TGTGCCAGTAGTAAGCCGGGACAGCTTGGAAACACCATATATTTT.

CDR3 nucleotides: TGTGCCAGCAGCTTAGACGGGGGGCCCCAAGAGACCCAGTACTTC. Translated: CASSLDGGPQETQYF. The gene calls are TRBV7-2 and TRBJ2-5, with D tentatively TRBD2 (7 bases). This CDR3 region has 15 residues. CDR1 is SGHTA, CDR2 FQGNSA, per germline. The V end lost 1 base, the J end lost 1 base, and 10 bases lay between the germline ends.

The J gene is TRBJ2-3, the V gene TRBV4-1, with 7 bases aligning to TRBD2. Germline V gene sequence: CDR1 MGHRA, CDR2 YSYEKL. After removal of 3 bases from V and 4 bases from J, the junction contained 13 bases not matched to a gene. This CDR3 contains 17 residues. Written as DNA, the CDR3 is TGCGCCAGCAGCCAGTACCCTTTTGCGGGAGCTCCAGATACGCAGTATTTT. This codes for CASSQYPFAGAPDTQYF.

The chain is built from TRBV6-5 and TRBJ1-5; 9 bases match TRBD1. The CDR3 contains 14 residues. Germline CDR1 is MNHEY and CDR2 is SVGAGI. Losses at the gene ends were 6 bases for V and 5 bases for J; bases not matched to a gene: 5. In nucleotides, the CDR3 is TGTGCCAGCAGCCCCGGGACAGGGCATCAGCCCCAGCATTTT. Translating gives CASSPGTGHQPQHF.

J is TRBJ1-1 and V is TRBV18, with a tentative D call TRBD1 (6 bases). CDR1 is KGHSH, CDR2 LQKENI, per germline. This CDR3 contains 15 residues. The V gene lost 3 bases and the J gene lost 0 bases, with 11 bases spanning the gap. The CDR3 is CASSPFGQMNTEAFF. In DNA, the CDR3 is TGTGCCAGCTCACCCTTTGGACAGATGAACACTGAAGCTTTCTTT.

The CDR3 DNA reads TGTGCCATCAGAAACCCCGGGACTAGCACAGATACGCAGTATTTT. It yields the protein CAIRNPGTSTDTQYF. This rearrangement joins TRBV10-3 to TRBJ2-3; TRBD2 might be the D (6 bases). The CDR3 has 15 residues. V lost 6 bases, J lost 0 bases, and 13 bases lay in between. Germline CDR1 reads ENHRY; CDR2 reads SYGVKD.

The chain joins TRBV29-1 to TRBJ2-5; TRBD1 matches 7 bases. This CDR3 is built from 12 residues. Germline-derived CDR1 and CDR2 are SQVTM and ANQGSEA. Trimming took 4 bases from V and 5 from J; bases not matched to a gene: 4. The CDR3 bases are TGCAGCGTTGCGCAGGGACAGGAGACCCAGTACTTC. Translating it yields CSVAQGQETQYF.

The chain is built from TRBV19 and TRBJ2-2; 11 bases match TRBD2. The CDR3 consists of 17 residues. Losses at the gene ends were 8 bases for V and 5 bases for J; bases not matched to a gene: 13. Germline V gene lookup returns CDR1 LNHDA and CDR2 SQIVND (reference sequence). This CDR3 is CASADDSGRVRTGELFF. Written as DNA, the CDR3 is TGTGCCAGTGCAGACGATAGCGGGAGGGTAAGGACCGGGGAGCTGTTTTTT.

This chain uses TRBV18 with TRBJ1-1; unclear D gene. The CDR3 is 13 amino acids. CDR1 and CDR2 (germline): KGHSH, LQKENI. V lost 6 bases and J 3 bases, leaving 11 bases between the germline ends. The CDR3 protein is CASSLQRDTEAFF. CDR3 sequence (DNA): TGTGCCAGCTCCCTACAGAGGGACACTGAAGCTTTCTTT.

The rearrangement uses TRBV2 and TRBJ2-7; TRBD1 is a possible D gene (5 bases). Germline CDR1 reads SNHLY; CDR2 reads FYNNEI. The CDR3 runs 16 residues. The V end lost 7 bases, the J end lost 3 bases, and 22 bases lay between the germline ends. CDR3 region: CASTPPWPLDSYEQYF. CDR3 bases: TGTGCCAGCACCCCCCCTTGGCCCCTCGACAGCTACGAGCAGTACTTC.

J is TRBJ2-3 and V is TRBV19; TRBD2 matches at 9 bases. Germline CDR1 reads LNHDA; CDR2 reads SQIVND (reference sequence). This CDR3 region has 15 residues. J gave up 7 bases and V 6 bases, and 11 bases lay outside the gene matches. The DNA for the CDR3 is TGTGCCAGTAGCGCTAGCGGGACTGATTTGCATACGCAGTATTTT. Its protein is CASSASGTDLHTQYF.

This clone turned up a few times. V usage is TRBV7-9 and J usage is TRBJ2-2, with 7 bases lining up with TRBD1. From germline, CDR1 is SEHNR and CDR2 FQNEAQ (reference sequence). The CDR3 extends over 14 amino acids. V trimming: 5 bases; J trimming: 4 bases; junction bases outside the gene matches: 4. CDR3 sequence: CASSPGTATGELFF. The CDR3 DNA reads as TGTGCCAGCAGCCCCGGGACAGCCACCGGGGAGCTGTTTTTT.